The 4 T cell receptor beta chains presented below share a single source sample, sequenced in a study of T cells in Graves' hyperthyroidism and ophthalmopathy. It was RNA transcripts that yielded the amplified TCR beta CDR3 regions. HTBI primers drove first-round RT-PCR of the TCR CDR3. TCRdb re-derived calls from the multiplex PCR reads in MiXCR, one entry per CDR3 protein. The sample shows around 600,000 distinct CDR3 sequences, 11% to 15% of them seen only once. The sequenced sample was blood. The receptor set was obtained from a woman between 18 and 30 years old with Graves' ophthalmopathy.

The V and J genes are TRBV6-1 and TRBJ1-6; D gene unclear. Between the trimmed V and J ends, which lost 3 bases and 8 bases, there was a span of 8 bases. The CDR3 length is 13 residues. Germline V gives CDR1 MNHNS, CDR2 SASEGT. The CDR3 DNA reads as TGTGCCAGCAGTGATCGGTTCCATTCACCCCTCCACTTT. As protein: CASSDRFHSPLHF.

This clonotype has at least ten counts. The CDR3 reads CSAFGTSGADTQYF. The DNA for the CDR3 is TGCAGTGCTTTTGGGACTAGCGGGGCAGATACGCAGTATTTT. V gene TRBV20-1 combines with J gene TRBJ2-3; 13 positions match TRBD2. Germline-derived CDR1 and CDR2 are DFQATT and SNEGSKA (reference sequence). The CDR3 totals 14 residues. J was trimmed by 4 bases and V by 5 bases; bases with no gene match: 3.

Ten or more counts support this clonotype. The chain recombines TRBV30 with TRBJ2-7, with TRBD2 identical over 13 bases. CDR1 and CDR2 from the germline V gene are GTSNPN and SVGIG (reference sequence). CDR3 length: 14 residues. V dropped 2 bases and J dropped 7; count of bases not matched to a gene: 5. CDR3: CAWSRTSGSGEQYF. The DNA of the CDR3 is TGTGCCTGGAGTAGGACTAGCGGGAGTGGGGAGCAGTACTTC.

This clonotype was counted at least ten times. This sequence joins TRBV20-1 and TRBJ2-7; TRBD1 is a possible D gene (6 bases). Per germline, CDR1 DFQATT and CDR2 SNEGSKA (reference sequence). V gave up 0 bases and J gave up 3 bases, with 18 bases separating them. The CDR3 spans 16 residues. CDR3 DNA: TGCAGTGCTAGAGATGGGGCTTTGGGGGCCAACTACGAGCAGTACTTC. Protein: CSARDGALGANYEQYF.